These 17 T cell receptor beta chains were all obtained from the same sample, sequenced in a study of cytomegalovirus exposure and HLA in healthy donors. The study ran its PCR with 60 Vbeta and 13 Jbeta primers. The method was immunoSEQ multiplex PCR; TCRdb's version includes in-frame clones alone and lacks a portion of them. The data hold about 260,000 clones, with 65% to 85% observed a single time. The sequenced sample was PBMCs. These receptors were obtained from a female donor in good health and CMV-seronegative.

The chain uses TRBV7-3 and TRBJ1-1; D possibly corresponds to TRBD1 (5 bases). Germline loops: CDR1 SGHTA, CDR2 FQGTGA. Trimming took 1 base from V and 4 from J, leaving 10 bases between them. The CDR3 consists of 14 residues. CDR3 in amino acids: CASSLIGAATEAFF. For the CDR3, the DNA is TGTGCCAGCAGCTTAATTGGGGCAGCCACTGAAGCTTTCTTT.

This sequence joins TRBV7-3 and TRBJ2-1, with TRBD2 identical over 8 bases. The V gene's germline CDR1 is SGHTA and CDR2 FQGTGA. After removal of 2 bases from V and 3 bases from J, the junction contained 3 bases not matched to a gene. This CDR3 has 15 residues. The CDR3 nucleotides are TGTGCCAGCAGCTTAGCGGGAGGTATCTACAATGAGCAGTTCTTC. This sequence encodes CASSLAGGIYNEQFF.

In its sample, this clone was seen a few times. The chain carries TRBV7-9 and TRBJ1-5; 11 nucleotides agree with TRBD1. With 6 bases clipped from V and 5 bases from J, the junction kept 6 bases outside the gene matches. The CDR3 contains 15 residues. Germline V gives CDR1 SEHNR, CDR2 FQNEAQ (reference sequence). In DNA form, the CDR3 reads TGTGCCAGCAGACTCCGGGACAGGGGGGATCAGCCCCAGCATTTT. Its protein product is CASRLRDRGDQPQHF.

This clone appeared a single time. The rearrangement joins TRBV11-2 to TRBJ2-1; 10 positions agree with TRBD1. J gave up 8 bases and V 3 bases, and 10 bases lay outside the gene matches. Germline V CDR1 and CDR2: SGHAT, FQNNGV. The CDR3 contains 16 residues. The CDR3 reads CASSFRDRGLLDEQFF. CDR3 sequence (DNA): TGTGCCAGCAGCTTTCGGGACAGGGGTCTACTCGATGAGCAGTTCTTC.

The chain links TRBV7-6 to TRBJ2-5, with TRBD2 identical over 12 bases. Germline CDR1 and CDR2: SGHVS and FNYEAQ. The CDR3 contains 17 residues. The junction had 7 bases not matched to a gene; V was cut back by 1 base and J by 4 bases. The CDR3 nucleotides read TGTGCCAGCAGCTTAGGTTCCACTAGCGGGAGGTCAGAGACCCAGTACTTC. Its translation is CASSLGSTSGRSETQYF.

Comments on this clone: The sample holds other DNA sequences that translate to the same CDR3. V usage is TRBV28 and J usage is TRBJ2-7; TRBD2 might be the D (7 bases). Germline values: CDR1 MDHEN, CDR2 SYDVKM. V was trimmed by 3 bases and J by 3 bases, leaving 9 bases between them. The CDR3 extends over 13 amino acids. DNA of the CDR3: TGTGCCAGCAGTTTGGGAGGGGGCTACGAGCAGTACTTC. It encodes CASSLGGGYEQYF.

This clone was counted between two and nine times. CDR3: CASSMLVTQETQYF. The CDR3 DNA is TGCGCCAGCAGCATGCTAGTTACCCAAGAGACCCAGTACTTC. The rearrangement joins TRBV5-1 to TRBJ2-5; D is unclear. V gave up 4 bases and J gave up 1 base, with 11 bases separating them. Germline CDR1 is SGHRS and CDR2 is YFSETQ. The CDR3 spans 14 residues.

The chain combines TRBV19 with TRBJ2-2; possible D gene TRBD1, 5 bases. Deletions cut 6 bases from V and 3 bases from J, with 11 bases between. Per germline, CDR1 LNHDA and CDR2 SQIVND (reference sequence). The CDR3 totals 14 residues. The CDR3 is CASSLLRDTGELFF. In DNA form, the CDR3 reads TGTGCCAGTAGCCTACTCAGGGACACCGGGGAGCTGTTTTTT.

J is TRBJ2-7 and V is TRBV5-5; 10 nucleotides match TRBD2. Germline assignment: CDR1 SGHKS and CDR2 YYEKEE (reference sequence). The CDR3 has 15 residues. V was pared by 4 bases and J by 0 bases, with 4 bases of the junction left unmatched. The CDR3 spells CASSTGLAASYEQYF. For the CDR3, the DNA is TGTGCCAGCAGCACCGGACTAGCGGCCTCCTACGAGCAGTACTTC.

This clone was seen a few times. One end of the junction varies from germline; a read error may be responsible. The chain recombines TRBV7-7 with TRBJ2-2, with D possibly being TRBD2 (6 bases). This CDR3 comprises 18 residues. The V gene's germline CDR1 is SSHAT and CDR2 FNYEAQ (reference sequence). This chain's CDR3 is CASSLRVLSGLNTGELFF. CDR3 nucleotide sequence: TGTGCTAGCAGCTTACGAGTCCTCAGCGGGTTAAACACCGGGGAGCTGTTTTTT.

The chain carries TRBV6-1 and TRBJ2-5; TRBD2 agrees at 8 bases. Matching the DNA end better, TRBJ2-7 makes the J call doubtful. CDR3 length equals 14 residues. Germline V gives CDR1 MNHNS, CDR2 SASEGT. CDR3 coding DNA: TGTGCCAGCAGTCCCCGGGGGGGAAGCTACGAGCAGTACTTC. The encoded protein is CASSPRGGSYEQYF.

This clone occurred a few times. The chain recombines TRBV5-4 with TRBJ2-7; a possible D gene is TRBD2 (6 bases). Trimming left V 4 bases short and J 3 bases short, with 20 bases between. The CDR3 sequence is 16 residues long. Germline V gene sequence: CDR1 SGHNT, CDR2 YYREEE (reference sequence). The CDR3 DNA sequence: TGTGCCAGCAGCCACTGGAGGGCTACTACCCTCTACGAGCAGTACTTC. Translated: CASSHWRATTLYEQYF.

This chain connects TRBV27 to TRBJ1-5; D might be TRBD1 (6 bases). Germline V gene lookup returns CDR1 MNHEY and CDR2 SMNVEV (reference sequence). CDR3 length: 15 residues. Trimming left V 5 bases short and J 0 bases short, with 11 bases between. The CDR3 reads CASSQDSNSNQPQHF. The CDR3 region has the DNA TGTGCCAGCAGTCAGGACAGCAATAGCAATCAGCCCCAGCATTTT.

The rearrangement links TRBV9 to TRBJ2-3; 10 bases are shared with TRBD2. V dropped 4 bases and J dropped 4; count of bases not matched to a gene: 6. The germline V gene encodes CDR1 SGDLS and CDR2 YYNGEE. The CDR3 has 15 amino acids. CDR3 DNA: TGTGCCAGCAGCTTGAGCGGGAGGGGCGCAGATACGCAGTATTTT. Its translation is CASSLSGRGADTQYF.

V and J are TRBV6-5 and TRBJ2-7; tentative D call: TRBD2 (6 bases). CDR3 size: 15 residues. Germline assignment: CDR1 MNHEY and CDR2 SVGAGI. V lost 0 bases and J lost 3, with 12 bases in between. CDR3 protein: CASSYSTAGFYEQYF. The CDR3 DNA follows: TGTGCCAGCAGTTACTCGACGGCGGGGTTCTACGAGCAGTACTTC.

CDR3 sequence (DNA): TGCGCCAGCAACCCGGGTAGACTAGCGGGAGGGCTGTATGAGCAGTTCTTC. Encoded protein: CASNPGRLAGGLYEQFF. V usage is TRBV5-1 and J usage is TRBJ2-1; the match to TRBD2 covers 14 bases. The CDR3 extends over 17 amino acids. V shed 6 bases, J shed 8 bases, and the junction held 13 bases outside the gene matches. Looked up from germline, CDR1 is SGHRS and CDR2 is YFSETQ.

This clone was counted only a few times. V usage is TRBV11-3 and J usage is TRBJ1-3; D is uncertain. The CDR3 loop spans 15 amino acids. Trimming removed 6 bases from V and 0 bases from J, with 12 bases in between. Germline V gene sequence: CDR1 SGHNT, CDR2 YENEEA. The CDR3, as DNA: TGTGCCAGCAGACAACGGGGTAGCTCTGGAAACACCATATATTTT. It yields the protein CASRQRGSSGNTIYF.